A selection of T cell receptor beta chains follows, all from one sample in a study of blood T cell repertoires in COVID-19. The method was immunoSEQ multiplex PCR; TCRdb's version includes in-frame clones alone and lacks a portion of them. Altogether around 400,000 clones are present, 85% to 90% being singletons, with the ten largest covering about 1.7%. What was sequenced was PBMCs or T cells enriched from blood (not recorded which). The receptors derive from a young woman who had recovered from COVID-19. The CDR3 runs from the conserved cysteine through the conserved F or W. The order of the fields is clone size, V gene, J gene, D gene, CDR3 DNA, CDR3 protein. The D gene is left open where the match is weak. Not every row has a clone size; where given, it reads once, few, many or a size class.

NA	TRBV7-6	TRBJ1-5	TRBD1	TGTGCCAGCAGCATAGGGACAGGGGACAATCAGCCCCAGCATTTT	CASSIGTGDNQPQHF
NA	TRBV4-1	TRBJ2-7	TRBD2	TGCGCCAGCAGCCAAAATAGCGGGAGCACGTACGAGCAGTACTTC	CASSQNSGSTYEQYF
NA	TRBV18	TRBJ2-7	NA	TGTGCCAGCTCACCACTCGTTCCTGTCGGGGAGCAGTACTTC	CASSPLVPVGEQYF
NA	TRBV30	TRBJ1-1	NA	TGTGCCTGGAGTGTACTGGGCAGCCGTCGGGCTTTCTTT	CAWSVLGSRRAFF
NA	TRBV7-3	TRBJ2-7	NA	TGTGCCAGCAGCCCCAACACGTACGAGCAGTACTTC	CASSPNTYEQYF
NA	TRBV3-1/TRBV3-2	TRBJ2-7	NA	TGTGCCAGCAGCCCCCAGGGGAGGGCCCCTTACGAGCAGTACTTC	CASSPQGRAPYEQYF
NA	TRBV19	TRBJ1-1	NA	TGTGCCAGTAGTATAGTTCCCTCCACTGAAGCTTTCTTT	CASSIVPSTEAFF
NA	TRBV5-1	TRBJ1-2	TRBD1	TGCGCCAGCAGCTTGTACCCGGGACAGGCGTATGGCTACACCTTC	CASSLYPGQAYGYTF
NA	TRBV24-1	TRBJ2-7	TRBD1	TGTGCCACCAGTGATACCGGGACAGGGCTCTACGAGCAGTACTTC	CATSDTGTGLYEQYF
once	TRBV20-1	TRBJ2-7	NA	TGCAGTGCTAGTATCCGACAGCTATCAAACGAGCAGTACTTC	CSASIRQLSNEQYF
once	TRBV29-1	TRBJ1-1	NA	TGCAGCGTTGGGGCAGGCCTGAACACTGAAGCTTTCTTT	CSVGAGLNTEAFF
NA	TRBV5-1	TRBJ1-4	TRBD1	TGCGCCAGCAGCAGTAGGACAGGATTGGGAAAACTGTTTTTT	CASSSRTGLGKLFF
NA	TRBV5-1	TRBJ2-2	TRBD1	TGCGCCAGCAGCCCTTTCGGGACAGGAGTTAGGGAGCTGTTTTTT	CASSPFGTGVRELFF
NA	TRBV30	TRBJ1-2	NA	TGTGCCTGGAGGCGGGATTCCTATGGCTACACCTTC	CAWRRDSYGYTF
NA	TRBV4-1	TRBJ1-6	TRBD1	TGCGCCAGCAGCCCCCGGGACAGGGGGCGGGCGGGACGGAATTCACCCCTCCACTTT	CASSPRDRGRAGRNSPLHF
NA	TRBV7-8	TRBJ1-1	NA	TGTGCCAGCAGCCCGGGGGTGATGAACACTGAAGCTTTCTTT	CASSPGVMNTEAFF
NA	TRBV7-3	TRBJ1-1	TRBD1	TGTGCCAGCAGCTTAGGACAGGGGGCTAGGTCTGAAGCTTTCTTT	CASSLGQGARSEAFF
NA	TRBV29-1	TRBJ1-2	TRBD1	TGCAGCGCCGGACAGGGCCCTTATGGCTACACCTTC	CSAGQGPYGYTF
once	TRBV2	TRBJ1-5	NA	TGTGCCAGCAGGGTTTTCAGGGATCAGCCCCAGCATTTT	CASRVFRDQPQHF
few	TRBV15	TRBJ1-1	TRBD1	TGTGCCACCAGCGGTGACAGGGTTTGGGGGAACACTGAAGCTTTCTTT	CATSGDRVWGNTEAFF
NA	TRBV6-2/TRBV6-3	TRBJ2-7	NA	TGTGCCAGCAGTGAGGAGGGAGTCTCCTACGAGCAGTACTTC	CASSEEGVSYEQYF
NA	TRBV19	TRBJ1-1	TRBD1	TGTGCCAGTAGCCGGCTAGGTCGAGGGGGCGCGAGCACTGAAGCTTTCTTT	CASSRLGRGGASTEAFF
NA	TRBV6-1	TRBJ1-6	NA	TGTGCCAGCAGTGAAAATCTGAGCTCCTATAATTCACCCCTCCACTTT	CASSENLSSYNSPLHF
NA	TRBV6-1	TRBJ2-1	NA	TGTGCCAGCAGTGAACGAATGGGGGGTGAGCAGTTCTTC	CASSERMGGEQFF
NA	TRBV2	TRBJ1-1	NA	TGTGCCAGCATTGACCGTAACACTGAAGCTTTCTTT	CASIDRNTEAFF
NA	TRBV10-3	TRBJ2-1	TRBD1	TGTGCCATCACCAGAGAAGGACAGGCCTACAATGAGCAGTTCTTC	CAITREGQAYNEQFF
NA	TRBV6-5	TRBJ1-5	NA	TGTGCCAGCAGTTTCCCAGGGGATAGCAATCAGCCCCAGCATTTT	CASSFPGDSNQPQHF
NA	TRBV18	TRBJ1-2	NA	TGTGCCAGCTCACCACCCCTCGGGAGGGTCTATGGCTACACCTTC	CASSPPLGRVYGYTF
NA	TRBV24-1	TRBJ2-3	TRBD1	TGTGCCACCAGTGACCCGACAGGGGCGGGTCGGGATACGCAGTATTTT	CATSDPTGAGRDTQYF
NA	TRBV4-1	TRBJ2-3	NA	TGCGCCAGCAGCCAAAGACACACAGATACGCAGTATTTT	CASSQRHTDTQYF
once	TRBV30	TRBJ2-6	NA	TGTGCCTGGAGTCCTCGTCACGGACTGGGAGCCAACGTCCTGACTTTC	CAWSPRHGLGANVLTF
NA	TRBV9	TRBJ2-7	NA	TGTGCCAGCAGCGTAGGCTTCCGGGGAGAGCAGTACTTC	CASSVGFRGEQYF
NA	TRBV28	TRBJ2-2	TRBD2	TGTGCCCGCCGGCTGGCGGGAGGGCCCGGGGAGCTGTTTTTT	CARRLAGGPGELFF
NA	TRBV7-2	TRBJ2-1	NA	TGTGCCAGCAGCCCCCAATCCGGGAACTTGAATGAGCAGTTCTTC	CASSPQSGNLNEQFF
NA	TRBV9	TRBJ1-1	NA	TGTGCCAGCAGCGTAGCCCTCTCCGGGAACACTGAAGCTTTCTTT	CASSVALSGNTEAFF
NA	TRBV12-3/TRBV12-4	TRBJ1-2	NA	TGTGCCAGCAGGGAGGGATCCGCCCGGGGCTACACCTTC	CASREGSARGYTF